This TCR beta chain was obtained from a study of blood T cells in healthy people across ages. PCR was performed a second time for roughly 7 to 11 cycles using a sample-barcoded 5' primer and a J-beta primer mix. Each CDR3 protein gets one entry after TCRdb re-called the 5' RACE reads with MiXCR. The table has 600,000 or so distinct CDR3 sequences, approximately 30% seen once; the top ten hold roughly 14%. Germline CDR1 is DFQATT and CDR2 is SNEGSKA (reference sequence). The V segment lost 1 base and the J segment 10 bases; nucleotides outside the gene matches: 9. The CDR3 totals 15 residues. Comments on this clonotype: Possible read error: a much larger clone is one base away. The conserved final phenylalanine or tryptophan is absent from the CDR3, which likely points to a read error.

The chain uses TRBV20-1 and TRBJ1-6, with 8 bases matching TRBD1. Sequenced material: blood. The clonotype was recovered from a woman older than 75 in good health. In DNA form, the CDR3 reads TGCAGTGCTAGAGCCCAGACAGGGGAAGGGTCACCCCTCCACTGT. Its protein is CSARAQTGEGSPLHC.